This T cell receptor beta chain stems from a study of neoadjuvant anti-PD-1 for oral cavity cancer. This clone was seen a handful of times. This table comes from immunoSEQ multiplex PCR, and its TCRdb copy is limited to in-frame clones, with some not included. The sample lists around 12,000 clones; around 60% were seen once. Trimming took 1 base from V and 1 from J, leaving 10 bases between them. The CDR3 is 15 residues long. Per the germline V gene, CDR1 is MNHEY and CDR2 is SMNVEV (reference sequence). Sequencing used tumor tissue, obtained before nivolumab (anti-PD-1) treatment. The receptor was derived from a person between 35 and 79 years old with oral cavity squamous cell carcinoma. The donor label of this sample is uncertain. This chain uses TRBV27 with TRBJ1-1; TRBD1 might be the D (5 bases). The CDR3 reads CASSLYDRPNTEAFF. In nucleotides, the CDR3 is TGTGCCAGCAGTTTATACGACAGACCGAACACTGAAGCTTTCTTT.